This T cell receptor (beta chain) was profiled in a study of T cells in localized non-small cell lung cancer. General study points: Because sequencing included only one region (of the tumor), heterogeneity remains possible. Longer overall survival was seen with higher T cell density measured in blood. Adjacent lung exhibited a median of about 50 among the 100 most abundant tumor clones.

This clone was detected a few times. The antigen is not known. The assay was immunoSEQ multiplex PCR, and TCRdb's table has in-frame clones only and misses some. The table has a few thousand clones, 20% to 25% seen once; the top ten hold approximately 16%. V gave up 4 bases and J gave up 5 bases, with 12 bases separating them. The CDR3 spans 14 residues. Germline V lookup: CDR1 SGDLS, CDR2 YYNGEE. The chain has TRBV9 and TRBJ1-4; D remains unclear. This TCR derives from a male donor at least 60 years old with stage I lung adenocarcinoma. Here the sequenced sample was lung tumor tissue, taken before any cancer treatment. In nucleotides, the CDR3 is TGTGCCAGCAGCAGAACCCTACGAAATGAAAAACTGTTTTTT. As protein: CASSRTLRNEKLFF.